This T cell receptor (beta chain) was recorded in a study of blood T cell repertoires in COVID-19. Study context: PBMCs, B-cell-depleted T cells, or T cells were the source of the cDNA or gDNA that made up the material.

The V end was cut by 1 base, the J end by 5 bases, with 13 bases between. This CDR3 comprises 14 residues. Germline V lookup: CDR1 SGHNT, CDR2 YYREEE (reference sequence). Sequencing used immunoSEQ multiplex PCR; TCRdb keeps in-frame clones, though not all of them. The table shows 200,000 to 300,000 clones, with approximately 90% occurring only once. Across 24 US areas, participants ranged in age from 18 to 89 years. Specimen: PBMCs or T cells enriched from blood (not recorded which). This clonotype originated in a woman in her twenties or thirties with acute COVID-19. The gene calls are TRBV5-4 and TRBJ2-7, with D possibly being TRBD1 (6 bases). CDR3 coding DNA: TGTGCCAGCAGCTTGTGGTCAAACAGGGACGAGCAGTACTTC. Translation: CASSLWSNRDEQYF.